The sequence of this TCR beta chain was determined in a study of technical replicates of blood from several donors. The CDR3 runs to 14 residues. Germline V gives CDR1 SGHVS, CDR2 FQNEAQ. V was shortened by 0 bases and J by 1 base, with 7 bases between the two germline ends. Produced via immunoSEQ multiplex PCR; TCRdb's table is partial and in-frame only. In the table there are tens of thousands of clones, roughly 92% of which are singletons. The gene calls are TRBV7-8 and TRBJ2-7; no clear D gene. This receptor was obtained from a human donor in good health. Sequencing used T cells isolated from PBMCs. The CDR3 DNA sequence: TGTGCCAGCAGCTTAGCCAGGTTTTCCTACGAGCAGTACTTC. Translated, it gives CASSLARFSYEQYF.